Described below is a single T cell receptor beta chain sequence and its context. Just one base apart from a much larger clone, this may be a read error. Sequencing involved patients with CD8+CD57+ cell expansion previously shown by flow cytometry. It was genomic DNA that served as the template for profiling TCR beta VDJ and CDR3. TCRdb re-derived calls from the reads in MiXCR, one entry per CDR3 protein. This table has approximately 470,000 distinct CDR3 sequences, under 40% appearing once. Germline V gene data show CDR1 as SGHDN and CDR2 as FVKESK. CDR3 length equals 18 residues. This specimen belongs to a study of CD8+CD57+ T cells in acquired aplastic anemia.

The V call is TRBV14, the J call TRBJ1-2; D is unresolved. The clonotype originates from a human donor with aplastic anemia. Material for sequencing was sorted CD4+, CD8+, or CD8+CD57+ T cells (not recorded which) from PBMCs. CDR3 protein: CAGSREGSPHPLDYGYTF. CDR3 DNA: TGTGCCGGCAGCCGGGAGGGCTCGCCACACCCCCTGGACTATGGCTACACCTTC.